These 6 T cell receptor beta chains were sequenced from one sample in a study of blood T cells in healthy people across ages. Together with a sample-barcoded 5' primer, a J-beta primer mix was included in a second PCR lasting about 6 to 12 cycles. TCRdb processed the 5' RACE reads anew with MiXCR; each CDR3 protein has one entry. The sample records about 580,000 distinct CDR3 sequences, around half being singletons. Sequencing was done on a sample of blood. These receptors all come from an elderly man in good health.

The V gene is TRBV6-1, the J gene TRBJ2-5; 11 nucleotides line up with TRBD2. There are 14 residues in the CDR3. J was trimmed by 11 bases and V by 2 bases; bases with no gene match: 7. The V gene's germline CDR1 is MNHNS and CDR2 SASEGT. CDR3 protein: CASSERLAGWAQYF. The CDR3 DNA follows: TGTGCCAGCAGTGAAAGACTAGCGGGGTGGGCGCAGTACTTC.

This clonotype was seen more than once but under ten times. V and J are TRBV14 and TRBJ2-7; D tentatively reads TRBD1 or TRBD2 (6 bases each). The V gene's germline CDR1 is SGHDN and CDR2 FVKESK. V lost 1 base and J lost 7, with 17 bases in between. The CDR3 is made up of 15 amino acids. The CDR3 DNA reads TGTGCCAGCAGCCAAGCGCTCAGTCGAGGGGGGGAGCAGTACTTC. Protein product: CASSQALSRGGEQYF. The full variable domain, completed using reference TRBV14 and TRBJ2-7, is EAGVTQFPSHSVIEKGQTVTLRCDPISGHDNLYWYRRVMGKEIKFLLHFVKESKQDESGMPNNRFLAERTGGTYSTLKVQPAELEDSGVYFCASSQALSRGGEQYFGPGTRLTVT.

V and J are TRBV28 and TRBJ1-1, with D possibly matching TRBD1 (5 bases). V was pared by 6 bases and J by 4 bases, with 15 bases between. This CDR3 spans 14 amino acids. CDR1 and CDR2 from the germline V gene are MDHEN and SYDVKM. The CDR3 reads CASSQRPGGTEAFF. CDR3 nucleotide sequence: TGTGCCAGCAGCCAAAGGCCGGGGGGCACTGAAGCTTTCTTT.

About this clonotype: Sequence at one end of the junction differs from germline and may be a read error. This sequence joins TRBV6-2 or TRBV6-3 and TRBJ2-1; TRBD2 matches 8 bases. The CDR3 spans 16 residues. The V gene's germline CDR1 is MNHEY and CDR2 SVGEGT. This chain's CDR3 is CAGSYSGGGSYNEQFF. The CDR3 nucleotides are TGTGCCGGCAGTTACTCCGGGGGGGGCTCCTACAATGAGCAGTTCTTC.

This clonotype was counted between two and nine times. The chain links TRBV7-9 to TRBJ1-4; no definite D call. The V gene's germline CDR1 is SEHNR and CDR2 FQNEAQ (reference sequence). The CDR3 has 15 residues. The V end was cut by 1 base, the J end by 4 bases, with 10 bases between. CDR3 protein: CASSLGTGYNEKLFF. CDR3 nucleotide sequence: TGTGCCAGCAGCTTAGGGACTGGTTATAATGAAAAACTGTTTTTT.

The CDR3 bases are TGCAGTGCTAGAGATTCCTCGGCCCCCTTCACGCAGCCCCAGCATTTT. Amino acid sequence: CSARDSSAPFTQPQHF. The genes are TRBV20-1 and TRBJ1-5; no definite D call. Germline CDR1 and CDR2: DFQATT and SNEGSKA (reference sequence). V lost 0 bases, J lost 7 bases, and 19 bases lay in between. The CDR3 is 16 residues long.